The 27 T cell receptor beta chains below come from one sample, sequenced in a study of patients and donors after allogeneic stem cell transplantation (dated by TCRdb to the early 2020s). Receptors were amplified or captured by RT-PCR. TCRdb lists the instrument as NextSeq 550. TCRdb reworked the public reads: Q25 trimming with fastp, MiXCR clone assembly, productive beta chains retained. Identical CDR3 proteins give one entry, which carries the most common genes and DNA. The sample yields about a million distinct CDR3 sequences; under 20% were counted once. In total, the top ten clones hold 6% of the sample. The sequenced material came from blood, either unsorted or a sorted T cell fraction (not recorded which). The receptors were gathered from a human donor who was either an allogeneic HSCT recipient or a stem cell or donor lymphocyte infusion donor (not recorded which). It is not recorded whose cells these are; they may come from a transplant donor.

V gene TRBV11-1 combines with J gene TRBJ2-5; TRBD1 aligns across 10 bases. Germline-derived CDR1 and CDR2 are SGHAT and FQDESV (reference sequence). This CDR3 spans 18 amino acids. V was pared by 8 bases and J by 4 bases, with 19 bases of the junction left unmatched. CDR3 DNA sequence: TGTGCCAGCTTACCGGGACAGGGGCCCCTTTCCGACCGAGAGACCCAGTACTTC. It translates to CASLPGQGPLSDRETQYF.

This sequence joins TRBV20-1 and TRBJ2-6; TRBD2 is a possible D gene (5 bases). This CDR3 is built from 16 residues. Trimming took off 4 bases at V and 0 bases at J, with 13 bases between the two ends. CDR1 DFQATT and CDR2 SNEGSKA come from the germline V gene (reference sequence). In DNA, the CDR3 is TGCAGTGCTATTCCGGGGAAGGGCTCTGGGGCCAACGTCCTGACTTTC. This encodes CSAIPGKGSGANVLTF.

As DNA, the CDR3 is TGCGCCAGCAGCCGAACCGGAGTCAGATTCTCACCAGATACGCAGTATTTT. Its protein is CASSRTGVRFSPDTQYF. This sequence joins TRBV5-1 and TRBJ2-3; D remains unclear. Germline V gives CDR1 SGHRS, CDR2 YFSETQ. The CDR3 is 17 residues long. Trimming removed 4 bases at V and 4 bases at J, with 22 bases between.

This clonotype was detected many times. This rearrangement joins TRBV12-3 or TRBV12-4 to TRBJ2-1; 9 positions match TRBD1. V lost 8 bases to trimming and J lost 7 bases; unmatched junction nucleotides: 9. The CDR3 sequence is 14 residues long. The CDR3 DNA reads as TGTGCCAGCCAACGGGGGACAGGGATAAATGAGCAGTTCTTC. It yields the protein CASQRGTGINEQFF.

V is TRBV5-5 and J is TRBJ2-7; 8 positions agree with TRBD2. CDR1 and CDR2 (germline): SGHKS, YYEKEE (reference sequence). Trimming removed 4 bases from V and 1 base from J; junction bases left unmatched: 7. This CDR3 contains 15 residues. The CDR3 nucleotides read TGTGCCAGCAGCGGGTGGGCTAGCGGGTCCTACGAGCAGTACTTC. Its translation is CASSGWASGSYEQYF. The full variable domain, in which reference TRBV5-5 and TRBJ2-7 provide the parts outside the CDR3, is DAGVTQSPTHLIKTRGQQVTLRCSPISGHKSVSWYQQVLGQGPQFIFQYYEKEERGRGNFPDRFSARQFPNYSSELNVNALLLGDSALYLCASSGWASGSYEQYFGPGTRLTVT.

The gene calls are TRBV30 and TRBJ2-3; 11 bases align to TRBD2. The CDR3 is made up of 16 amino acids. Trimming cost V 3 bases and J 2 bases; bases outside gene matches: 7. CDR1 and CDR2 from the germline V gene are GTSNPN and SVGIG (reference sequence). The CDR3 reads CAWSSSGRYVTDTQYF. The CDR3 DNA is TGTGCCTGGAGCTCTAGCGGGAGGTACGTCACAGATACGCAGTATTTT.

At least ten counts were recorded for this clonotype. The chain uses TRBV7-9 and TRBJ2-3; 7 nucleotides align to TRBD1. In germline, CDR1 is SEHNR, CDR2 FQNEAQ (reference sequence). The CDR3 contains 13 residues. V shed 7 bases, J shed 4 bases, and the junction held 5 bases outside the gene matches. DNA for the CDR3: TGTGCCAGCACCGACAGGGCGCCAGATACGCAGTATTTT. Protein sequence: CASTDRAPDTQYF.

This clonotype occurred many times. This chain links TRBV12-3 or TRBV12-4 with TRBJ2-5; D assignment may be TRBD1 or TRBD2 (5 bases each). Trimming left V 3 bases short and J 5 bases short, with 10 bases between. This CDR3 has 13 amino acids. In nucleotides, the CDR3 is TGTGCCAGCAGTTTTGAGGGGTGGGAGACCCAGTACTTC. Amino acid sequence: CASSFEGWETQYF.

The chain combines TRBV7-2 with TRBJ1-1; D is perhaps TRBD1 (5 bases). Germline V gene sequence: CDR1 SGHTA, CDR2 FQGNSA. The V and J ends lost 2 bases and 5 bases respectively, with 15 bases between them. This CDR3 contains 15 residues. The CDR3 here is CASSLSVQGGTEAFF. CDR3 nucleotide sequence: TGTGCCAGCAGCTTATCGGTTCAGGGTGGAACTGAAGCTTTCTTT.

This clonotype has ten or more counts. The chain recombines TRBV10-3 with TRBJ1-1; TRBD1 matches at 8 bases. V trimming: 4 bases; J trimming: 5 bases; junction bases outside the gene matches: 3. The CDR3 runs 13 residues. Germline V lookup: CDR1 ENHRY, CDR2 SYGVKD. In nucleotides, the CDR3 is TGTGCCATCAGTGGGACAGGGAATACTGAAGCTTTCTTT. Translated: CAISGTGNTEAFF.

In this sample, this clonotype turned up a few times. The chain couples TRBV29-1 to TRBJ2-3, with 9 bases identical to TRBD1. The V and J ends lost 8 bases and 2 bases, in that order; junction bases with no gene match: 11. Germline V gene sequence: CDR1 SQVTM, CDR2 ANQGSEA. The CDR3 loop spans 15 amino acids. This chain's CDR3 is CSLLGQGTTTDTQYF. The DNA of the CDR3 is TGCAGCTTATTGGGACAGGGAACTACCACAGATACGCAGTATTTT.

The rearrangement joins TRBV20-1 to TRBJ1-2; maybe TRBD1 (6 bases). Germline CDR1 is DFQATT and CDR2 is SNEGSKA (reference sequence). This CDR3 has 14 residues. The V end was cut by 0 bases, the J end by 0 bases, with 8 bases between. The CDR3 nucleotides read TGCAGTGCTAGAGAGGGGGCCGCTAACTATGGCTACACCTTC. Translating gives CSAREGAANYGYTF.

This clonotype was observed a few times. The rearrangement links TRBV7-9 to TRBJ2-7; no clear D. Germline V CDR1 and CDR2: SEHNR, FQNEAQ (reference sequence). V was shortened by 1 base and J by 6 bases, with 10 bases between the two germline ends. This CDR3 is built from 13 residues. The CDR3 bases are TGTGCCAGCAGCTTAGGAGGTGGGGTCGAGCAGTACTTC. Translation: CASSLGGGVEQYF.

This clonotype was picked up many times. DNA of the CDR3: TGTGCCAGCAGTTTAGCGGGCGGGTCCGCCTCACCCCTCCACTTT. Encoded protein: CASSLAGGSASPLHF. V usage is TRBV12-3 or TRBV12-4 and J usage is TRBJ1-6; D is uncertain. CDR3 length: 15 residues. The V end lost 0 bases, the J end lost 10 bases, and 13 bases lay between the germline ends.

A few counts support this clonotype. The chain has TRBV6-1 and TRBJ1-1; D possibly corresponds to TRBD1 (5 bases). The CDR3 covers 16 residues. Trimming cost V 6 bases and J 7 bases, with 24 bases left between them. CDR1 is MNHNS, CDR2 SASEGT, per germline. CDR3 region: CASSRQLEVFGSEAFF. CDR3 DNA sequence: TGTGCCAGCAGCCGACAGCTTGAGGTCTTTGGGAGTGAAGCTTTCTTT.

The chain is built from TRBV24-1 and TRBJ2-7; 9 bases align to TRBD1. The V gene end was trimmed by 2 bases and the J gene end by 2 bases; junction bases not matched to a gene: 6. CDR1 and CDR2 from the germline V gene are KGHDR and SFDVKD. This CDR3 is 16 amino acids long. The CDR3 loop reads CATSDSVGQGTYEQYF. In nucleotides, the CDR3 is TGTGCCACCAGTGATTCTGTGGGACAGGGAACCTACGAGCAGTACTTC.

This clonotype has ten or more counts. For the CDR3, the DNA is TGTGCCACCAGTCTGGGACAGGGGATAGGACAGCCCCAGCATTTT. Translating it yields CATSLGQGIGQPQHF. V usage is TRBV24-1 and J usage is TRBJ1-5, with 10 bases lining up with TRBD1. The CDR3 length is 15 residues. With V trimmed by 6 bases and J by 7 bases, 8 bases remained unmatched. Germline CDR1 is KGHDR and CDR2 is SFDVKD.

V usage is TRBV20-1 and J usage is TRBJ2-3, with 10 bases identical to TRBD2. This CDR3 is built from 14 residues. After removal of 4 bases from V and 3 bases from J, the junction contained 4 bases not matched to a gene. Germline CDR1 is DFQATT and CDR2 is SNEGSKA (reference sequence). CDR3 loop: CSATASGSTDTQYF. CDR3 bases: TGCAGTGCTACGGCTAGCGGGAGTACAGATACGCAGTATTTT.

CDR3 sequence reads: CASSEFMWTGDQGSTQYF. The CDR3, as DNA: TGTGCCAGCAGTGAGTTTATGTGGACAGGGGACCAAGGTTCGACCCAGTACTTC. J is TRBJ2-5 and V is TRBV2; 9 bases line up with TRBD1. Unmatched junction bases numbered 18, after V lost 3 bases and J lost 7 bases. Looked up from germline, CDR1 is SNHLY and CDR2 is FYNNEI. This CDR3 contains 18 residues.

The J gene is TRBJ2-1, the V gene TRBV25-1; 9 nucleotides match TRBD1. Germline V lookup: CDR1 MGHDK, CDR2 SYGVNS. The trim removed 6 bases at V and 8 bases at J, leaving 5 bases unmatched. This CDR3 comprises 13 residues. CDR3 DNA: TGTGCCAGCAGGAGGGGACAGGGACATGAGCAGTTCTTC. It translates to CASRRGQGHEQFF.

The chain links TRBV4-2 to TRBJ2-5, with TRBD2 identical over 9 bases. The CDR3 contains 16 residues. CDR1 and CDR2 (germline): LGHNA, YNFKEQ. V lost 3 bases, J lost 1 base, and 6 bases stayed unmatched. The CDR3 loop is CASSQVQRGAQETQYF. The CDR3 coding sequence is TGTGCCAGCAGCCAGGTACAGCGGGGGGCCCAAGAGACCCAGTACTTC.

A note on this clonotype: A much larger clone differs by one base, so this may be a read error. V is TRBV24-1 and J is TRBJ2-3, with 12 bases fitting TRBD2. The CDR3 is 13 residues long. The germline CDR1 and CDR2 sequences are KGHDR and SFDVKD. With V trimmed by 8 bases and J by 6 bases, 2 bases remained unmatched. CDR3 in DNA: TGTGCCACCAAGACTAGCGGGAGCGATACGCAGTATTTT. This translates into CATKTSGSDTQYF.

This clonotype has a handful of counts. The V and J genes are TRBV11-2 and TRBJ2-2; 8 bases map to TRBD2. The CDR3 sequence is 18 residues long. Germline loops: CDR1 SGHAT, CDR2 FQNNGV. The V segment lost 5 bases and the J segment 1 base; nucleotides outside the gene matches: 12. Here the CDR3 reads CASSQWLGSGRNTGELFF. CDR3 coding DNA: TGTGCCAGCAGCCAATGGTTAGGGAGCGGGAGGAACACCGGGGAGCTGTTTTTT.

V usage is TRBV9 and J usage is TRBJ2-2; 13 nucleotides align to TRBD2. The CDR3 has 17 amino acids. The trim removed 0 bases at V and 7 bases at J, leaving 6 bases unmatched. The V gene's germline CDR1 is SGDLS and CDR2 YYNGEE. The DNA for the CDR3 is TGTGCCAGCAGCGTAGGTCGACTAGCGGGAGGTGACGGGGAGCTGTTTTTT. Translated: CASSVGRLAGGDGELFF.

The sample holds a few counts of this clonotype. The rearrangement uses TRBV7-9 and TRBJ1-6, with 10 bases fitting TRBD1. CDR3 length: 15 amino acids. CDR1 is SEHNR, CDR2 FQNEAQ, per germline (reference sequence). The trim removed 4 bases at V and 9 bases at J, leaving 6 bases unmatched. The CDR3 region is CASSSETGGSSPLHF. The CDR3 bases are TGTGCCAGCAGCTCAGAGACAGGGGGCAGTTCACCCCTCCACTTT.

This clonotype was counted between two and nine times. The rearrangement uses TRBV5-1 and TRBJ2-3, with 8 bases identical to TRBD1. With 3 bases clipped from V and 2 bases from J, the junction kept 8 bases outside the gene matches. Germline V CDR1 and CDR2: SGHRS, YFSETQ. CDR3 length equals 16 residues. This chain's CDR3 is CASSSSRDRITDTQYF. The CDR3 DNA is TGCGCCAGCAGCTCAAGCCGGGACAGGATCACAGATACGCAGTATTTT. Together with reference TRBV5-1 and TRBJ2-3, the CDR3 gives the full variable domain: KAGVTQTPRYLIKTRGQQVTLSCSPISGHRSVSWYQQTPGQGLQFLFEYFSETQRNKGNFPGRFSGRQFSNSRSEMNVSTLELGDSALYLCASSSSRDRITDTQYFGPGTRLTVL.

CDR3: CASSAGQPPHEQYF. CDR3 sequence (DNA): TGTGCCAGCAGCGCGGGACAGCCCCCTCACGAGCAGTACTTC. The chain joins TRBV9 to TRBJ2-7; 7 bases line up with TRBD1. This CDR3 spans 14 amino acids. Germline V gene lookup returns CDR1 SGDLS and CDR2 YYNGEE. Trimming removed 3 bases from V and 5 bases from J; junction bases left unmatched: 8.